A single sample is the source of the 23 T cell receptor beta chains below, sequenced in a study of cytomegalovirus exposure and HLA in healthy donors. PCR involved 60 Vbeta and 13 Jbeta primers. The table came from immunoSEQ multiplex PCR; TCRdb's copy has only in-frame clones and leaves some out. The listing records about 160,000 clones. Material: PBMCs. The receptor source for this set is an older woman in good health and CMV-seronegative.

J is TRBJ1-5 and V is TRBV2; D might be TRBD1 (6 bases). Germline CDR1 and CDR2: SNHLY and FYNNEI. There are 15 residues in the CDR3. Trimming took 2 bases from V and 7 from J, leaving 15 bases between them. CDR3 loop: CASSELGGAGQPQHF. The CDR3 DNA reads TGTGCCAGCAGTGAACTCGGGGGGGCAGGGCAGCCCCAGCATTTT.

The V gene is TRBV10-3, the J gene TRBJ2-7; 7 bases align to TRBD1. Germline trimming cut 8 bases from V and 0 bases from J; bases unmatched to any gene: 7. The germline gives CDR1 ENHRY, CDR2 SYGVKD. The CDR3 contains 14 residues. The CDR3: CAIPGTANSYEQYF. The CDR3 DNA follows: TGTGCCATCCCCGGGACAGCTAACTCCTACGAGCAGTACTTC.

The chain combines TRBV30 with TRBJ1-5, with 9 bases identical to TRBD1. CDR1 GTSNPN and CDR2 SVGIG come from the germline V gene (reference sequence). CDR3 length: 15 residues. V dropped 4 bases and J dropped 9; count of bases not matched to a gene: 13. The CDR3 DNA is TGTGCCTGGAATCCCCCGGGACAGGGCCCTCTGCCCCAGCATTTT. This gives the protein CAWNPPGQGPLPQHF.

The genes are TRBV7-8 and TRBJ2-7; D may be TRBD1 (7 bases). V dropped 5 bases and J dropped 2 bases, with 10 bases sitting between them. This CDR3 region has 13 residues. Germline lookup yields CDR1 SGHVS and CDR2 FQNEAQ. Written as DNA, the CDR3 is TGTGCCAGCAGCCGGGGGACAGCCTACGAGCAGTACTTC. It yields the protein CASSRGTAYEQYF. Filled out from reference TRBV7-8 and TRBJ2-7, the complete variable domain reads GAGVSQSPRYKVAKRGQDVALRCDPISGHVSLFWYQQALGQGPEFLTYFQNEAQLDKSGLPSDRFFAERPEGSVSTLKIQRTQQEDSAVYLCASSRGTAYEQYFGPGTRLTVT.

The chain is built from TRBV5-1 and TRBJ2-5, with TRBD1 as a possible D gene (5 bases). Germline loops: CDR1 SGHRS, CDR2 YFSETQ. The CDR3 extends over 14 amino acids. The ends were cut back, 2 bases at V and 2 bases at J, with 10 bases in the middle. The DNA for the CDR3 is TGCGCCAGCAGCTTAGACAGCTCTCAAGAGACCCAGTACTTC. Translated: CASSLDSSQETQYF.

The chain recombines TRBV2 with TRBJ1-5; TRBD1 aligns across 7 bases. CDR1 and CDR2 from the germline V gene are SNHLY and FYNNEI. This CDR3 has 14 amino acids. With 1 base clipped from V and 6 bases from J, the junction kept 3 bases outside the gene matches. In nucleotides, the CDR3 is TGTGCCAGCAGTGAAGAGGGGGCGGCTCAGCCCCAGCATTTT. Its protein is CASSEEGAAQPQHF.

This rearrangement joins TRBV4-1 to TRBJ2-7; TRBD1 matches 7 bases. The CDR3 consists of 14 residues. Germline V gene sequence: CDR1 MGHRA, CDR2 YSYEKL. V was clipped by 6 bases and J by 5 bases; unmatched bases: 10. The CDR3 nucleotides are TGCGCCAGCAGGGGACAGCAAGGGCCGGACGAGCAGTACTTC. The encoded protein is CASRGQQGPDEQYF.

This sequence joins TRBV5-8 and TRBJ1-2; D is undetermined. The CDR3 sequence is 16 residues long. Germline values: CDR1 SGHTS, CDR2 YDEGEE. Trimming left V 4 bases short and J 6 bases short, with 22 bases between. CDR3 DNA sequence: TGTGCCAGCAGCCCAGCGGAAGGACCTCTCCTCAATGGCTACACCTTC. This encodes CASSPAEGPLLNGYTF.

The rearrangement uses TRBV25-1 and TRBJ1-5; 8 nucleotides match TRBD1. The CDR3 loop spans 15 amino acids. V dropped 1 base and J dropped 5; count of bases not matched to a gene: 4. From germline, CDR1 is MGHDK and CDR2 SYGVNS. The CDR3 sequence: CASSESTGDHQPQHF. CDR3 nucleotides: TGTGCCAGCAGTGAATCGACAGGGGACCATCAGCCCCAGCATTTT.

V and J are TRBV6-5 and TRBJ2-1, with 9 bases that match TRBD1. The germline V gene encodes CDR1 MNHEY and CDR2 SVGAGI. The length of the CDR3 is 13 residues. V dropped 10 bases and J dropped 5; count of bases not matched to a gene: 6. The CDR3 region has the DNA TGTGCCAACCGAGGGGACAGGGACAATGAGCAGTTCTTC. This codes for CANRGDRDNEQFF.

V and J are TRBV29-1 and TRBJ2-5, with D tentatively TRBD1 (5 bases). Looked up from germline, CDR1 is SQVTM and CDR2 is ANQGSEA. Trimming removed 6 bases at V and 0 bases at J, with 17 bases between. CDR3 length: 15 amino acids. The CDR3 loop is CSVWGGGAYQETQYF. The CDR3 DNA sequence: TGCAGCGTGTGGGGCGGCGGTGCGTACCAAGAGACCCAGTACTTC.

The gene calls are TRBV7-3 and TRBJ1-2, with D perhaps TRBD1 (5 bases). The CDR3 spans 15 residues. The germline V gene encodes CDR1 SGHTA and CDR2 FQGTGA. V lost 2 bases to trimming and J lost 0 bases, with 10 bases between them. The CDR3 loop reads CASSLEGASNYGYTF. The CDR3 region has the DNA TGTGCCAGCAGCTTAGAAGGGGCTTCTAACTATGGCTACACCTTC.

V and J are TRBV27 and TRBJ2-7, with TRBD2 identical over 13 bases. V gave up 5 bases and J gave up 5 bases; unmatched junction bases: 9. This CDR3 is built from 16 residues. Germline assignment: CDR1 MNHEY and CDR2 SMNVEV (reference sequence). As DNA, the CDR3 is TGTGCCAGCAGTGCCACTAGCGGGGGGGCAATCCACGAGCAGTACTTC. Protein sequence: CASSATSGGAIHEQYF.

This chain connects TRBV12-2 to TRBJ2-7; the D call of TRBD2 is as the table states it, not checked on the DNA. TRBV12-2 is annotated as a pseudogene. This CDR3 has 18 residues. The CDR3 spells CASRANSHRGLAVYEQYF. In nucleotides, the CDR3 is TGTGCAAGTCGCGCCAACTCCCACAGGGGACTAGCCGTCTACGAGCAGTACTTC.

The V gene is TRBV5-1, the J gene TRBJ2-3, with 9 bases identical to TRBD1. V was clipped by 4 bases and J by 5 bases; unmatched bases: 5. The CDR3 is 14 amino acids. Germline lookup yields CDR1 SGHRS and CDR2 YFSETQ. The CDR3 spells CASSGTGIQDTQYF. DNA for the CDR3: TGCGCCAGCAGCGGGACAGGGATTCAAGATACGCAGTATTTT.

The CDR3 loop is CASSLRGNTEAFF. The DNA of the CDR3 is TGTGCCAGCAGCTTGAGGGGAAACACTGAAGCTTTCTTT. This chain links TRBV5-4 with TRBJ1-1; D is possibly TRBD1 (5 bases). Trimming took 1 base from V and 2 from J, leaving 6 bases between them. Germline V gene lookup returns CDR1 SGHNT and CDR2 YYREEE (reference sequence). The CDR3 sequence is 13 residues long.

The V call is TRBV4-3, the J call TRBJ1-2; the D gene is possibly TRBD1 (5 bases). Trimming took 1 base from V and 8 from J, leaving 14 bases between them. Germline V lookup: CDR1 LGHNA, CDR2 YSLEER. CDR3 length: 14 amino acids. CDR3 residues: CASSQGRQGVGYTF. The CDR3 nucleotides are TGCGCCAGCAGCCAAGGAAGGCAAGGGGTAGGCTACACCTTC.

V gene TRBV14 combines with J gene TRBJ1-4, with TRBD1 matching 10 bases. The CDR3 runs to 17 residues. Trimming took 0 bases from V and 6 from J; bases not matched to a gene: 7. From germline, CDR1 is SGHDN and CDR2 FVKESK. The CDR3 protein is CASSQDLRTGGDEKLFF. CDR3 nucleotides: TGTGCCAGCAGCCAAGATCTCCGGACAGGGGGGGATGAAAAACTGTTTTTT.

The gene calls are TRBV14 and TRBJ1-2, with 7 nucleotides matching TRBD1. CDR3 size: 16 residues. The trim removed 2 bases at V and 8 bases at J, leaving 14 bases unmatched. The germline gives CDR1 SGHDN, CDR2 FVKESK. Here the CDR3 reads CASSQRGGQFFSGYTF. The CDR3 coding sequence is TGTGCCAGCAGCCAAAGAGGGGGACAGTTTTTTTCAGGCTACACCTTC.

The chain recombines TRBV19 with TRBJ1-3, with D possibly being TRBD1 (6 bases). Germline CDR1 reads LNHDA; CDR2 reads SQIVND (reference sequence). The V end lost 1 base, the J end lost 0 bases, and 10 bases lay between the germline ends. The CDR3 extends over 16 amino acids. The CDR3 DNA reads as TGTGCCAGTAGTATAGGGGACAACCGCTCTGGAAACACCATATATTTT. Translating gives CASSIGDNRSGNTIYF.

The chain carries TRBV16 and TRBJ2-7; D is perhaps TRBD2 (5 bases). CDR3 size: 15 residues. Germline V gives CDR1 KGHSY, CDR2 FQNENV. V lost 4 bases to trimming and J lost 4 bases, with 17 bases between them. The CDR3 sequence: CASSRTLTRLYEQYF. The CDR3 bases are TGTGCCAGCAGCCGCACCTTGACAAGACTATACGAGCAGTACTTC.

This chain uses TRBV15 with TRBJ1-1; D is perhaps TRBD1 (6 bases). V lost 5 bases and J lost 1, with 17 bases in between. The CDR3 covers 16 residues. Germline V lookup: CDR1 LNHNV, CDR2 YYDKDF (reference sequence). The CDR3 spells CATSPRRGGTNTEAFF. The CDR3 nucleotides are TGTGCCACCAGCCCACGAAGGGGGGGTACGAACACTGAAGCTTTCTTT. Full variable domain (outside the CDR3, taken from reference TRBV15 and TRBJ1-1): DAMVIQNPRYQVTQFGKPVTLSCSQTLNHNVMYWYQQKSSQAPKLLFHYYDKDFNNEADTPDNFQSRRPNTSFCFLDIRSPGLGDTAMYLCATSPRRGGTNTEAFFGQGTRLTVV.

This rearrangement joins TRBV6-6 to TRBJ1-6; a weak D match, TRBD1 (5 bases). The length of the CDR3 is 14 residues. Germline CDR1 reads MNHNY; CDR2 reads SVGAGI (reference sequence). The V end lost 5 bases, the J end lost 10 bases, and 15 bases lay between the germline ends. The CDR3 sequence: CASSPSAGDSPLHF. CDR3 in DNA: TGTGCCAGCAGTCCCTCGGCGGGGGACTCACCCCTCCACTTT.